The 23 T cell receptor beta chains presented below share a single source sample, sequenced in a study of cytomegalovirus exposure and HLA in healthy donors. It was with 60 Vbeta and 13 Jbeta primers that the PCR ran. Method: immunoSEQ multiplex PCR; TCRdb's copy keeps in-frame clones and lacks some. This table has approximately 110,000 clones, about 70% appearing once. Sequenced input: PBMCs. These receptors originate from a woman in her sixties or seventies in good health and CMV-seropositive.

V gene TRBV6-1 combines with J gene TRBJ1-2; 8 bases are shared with TRBD1. This CDR3 region has 15 residues. The trim removed 4 bases at V and 4 bases at J, leaving 8 bases unmatched. Germline CDR1 is MNHNS and CDR2 is SASEGT. The CDR3, as DNA: TGTGCCAGCAGTGGAGACAGGGGTTATAGCTATGGCTACACCTTC. This encodes CASSGDRGYSYGYTF.

This clone was detected once. The chain carries TRBV7-2 and TRBJ2-1; maybe TRBD2 (6 bases). The CDR3 runs 16 residues. The germline V gene has CDR1 SGHTA and CDR2 FQGNSA. Trimming cost V 2 bases and J 8 bases, with 19 bases left between them. The CDR3 DNA follows: TGTGCCAGCAGCTTAAGGTTAGGGGCCGGCGGGGATGAGCAGTTCTTC. Translation gives CASSLRLGAGGDEQFF.

The gene calls are TRBV27 and TRBJ1-1; D is perhaps TRBD1 (5 bases). The CDR3 loop spans 14 amino acids. CDR1 is MNHEY, CDR2 SMNVEV, per germline (reference sequence). The V and J ends lost 2 bases and 4 bases respectively, with 11 bases between them. The CDR3 DNA sequence: TGTGCCAGCAGTTTACAGGGTAGAGGCACTGAAGCTTTCTTT. Translating gives CASSLQGRGTEAFF.

The chain joins TRBV30 to TRBJ2-5, with 8 positions matching TRBD2. The J call may be mistaken, given a closer DNA end match to TRBJ2-7. Germline V CDR1 and CDR2: GTSNPN, SVGIG (reference sequence). There are 14 residues in the CDR3. CDR3 loop: CAWSGGLAGTEQYF. In DNA, the CDR3 is TGTGCCTGGAGTGGGGGGCTAGCGGGTACCGAGCAGTACTTC.

This chain links TRBV6-5 with TRBJ1-1; weak D call: TRBD1 (5 bases). The germline V gene has CDR1 MNHEY and CDR2 SVGAGI. The CDR3 has 15 amino acids. V shed 0 bases and J shed 0 bases, with 8 bases lying between them. The CDR3 DNA is TGTGCCAGCAGTTACTCAGGGGTTCTGAACACTGAAGCTTTCTTT. This encodes CASSYSGVLNTEAFF.

The V and J genes are TRBV5-1 and TRBJ2-1; 8 nucleotides agree with TRBD1. After removal of 0 bases from V and 5 bases from J, the junction contained 7 bases not matched to a gene. CDR3 size: 16 residues. Germline CDR1 and CDR2: SGHRS and YFSETQ. DNA of the CDR3: TGCGCCAGCAGCTTGGCAGGGACAGGAGGGAACAATGAGCAGTTCTTC. Translation: CASSLAGTGGNNEQFF.

The CDR3 loop is CASSSGWETQYF. The CDR3 DNA follows: TGTGCCAGCAGTTCCGGGTGGGAGACCCAGTACTTC. The V gene is TRBV2, the J gene TRBJ2-5; D gene unclear. The CDR3 has 12 amino acids. Germline V gene sequence: CDR1 SNHLY, CDR2 FYNNEI. V was clipped by 5 bases and J by 5 bases, with 9 bases between them. Filled out from reference TRBV2 and TRBJ2-5, the complete variable domain reads EPEVTQTPSHQVTQMGQEVILRCVPISNHLYFYWYRQILGQKVEFLVSFYNNEISEKSEIFDDQFSVERPDGSNFTLKIRSTKLEDSAMYFCASSSGWETQYFGPGTRLLVL.

The chain carries TRBV9 and TRBJ2-1, with TRBD2 matching over 8 bases. In germline, CDR1 is SGDLS, CDR2 YYNGEE. V lost 1 base to trimming and J lost 9 bases; unmatched junction nucleotides: 9. The CDR3 loop spans 15 amino acids. CDR3: CASSVRSSGYLEQFF. The CDR3 DNA reads as TGTGCCAGCAGCGTAAGGTCTAGCGGGTATCTTGAGCAGTTCTTC.

This clone has only a few counts. In DNA form, the CDR3 reads TGTGCCAGCAGCAGATACAGGAACACTGAAGCTTTCTTT. This codes for CASSRYRNTEAFF. This chain links TRBV7-3 with TRBJ1-1; D is undetermined. Germline V gene lookup returns CDR1 SGHTA and CDR2 FQGTGA. The CDR3 is made up of 13 amino acids. V lost 5 bases and J 1 base, leaving 8 bases between the germline ends.

The rearrangement joins TRBV7-6 to TRBJ1-2; maybe TRBD1 (5 bases). CDR1 is SGHVS, CDR2 FNYEAQ, per germline. Trimming left V 2 bases short and J 6 bases short, with 7 bases between. The CDR3 covers 12 residues. This CDR3 is CASSLSGNGYTF. CDR3 in DNA: TGTGCCAGCAGCTTATCAGGGAATGGCTACACCTTC.

The chain combines TRBV18 with TRBJ1-4; D gene unclear. Germline assignment: CDR1 KGHSH and CDR2 LQKENI. The CDR3 loop spans 17 amino acids. V was cut by 2 bases and J by 0 bases, with 13 bases left in between. CDR3 sequence (DNA): TGTGCCAGCTCACCAATGATGGCCGGAGCAACTAATGAAAAACTGTTTTTT. Encoded protein: CASSPMMAGATNEKLFF.

CDR3 in DNA: TGTGCCAGCAGCCCCCTAGGGACACAGAGTGAAGCTTTCTTT. Amino acids: CASSPLGTQSEAFF. V is TRBV6-6 and J is TRBJ1-1, with D possibly matching TRBD1 (6 bases). Germline V lookup: CDR1 MNHNY, CDR2 SVGAGI (reference sequence). Trimming removed 6 bases at V and 7 bases at J, with 18 bases between. The CDR3 is 14 amino acids.

The chain employs TRBV18 and TRBJ1-1; TRBD1 is a possible D gene (6 bases). Trimming stripped 6 bases from V and 5 bases from J, with 16 bases between. This CDR3 has 14 residues. CDR1 and CDR2 (germline): KGHSH, LQKENI. Written as DNA, the CDR3 is TGTGCCAGCTCCTCTGCATGGGGGCCAACTGAAGCTTTCTTT. Encoded protein: CASSSAWGPTEAFF.

The chain recombines TRBV6-5 with TRBJ2-5; 7 positions agree with TRBD1. Matching the DNA end better, TRBJ2-7 makes the J call doubtful. The V gene's germline CDR1 is MNHEY and CDR2 SVGAGI. CDR3 size: 15 residues. The CDR3 loop reads CASRSSGTVPYEQYF. The CDR3 DNA sequence: TGTGCCAGCAGGTCTTCCGGGACAGTCCCCTACGAGCAGTACTTC.

A single count supports this clone. The V gene is TRBV6-5, the J gene TRBJ1-2; D unclear. V was shortened by 0 bases and J by 4 bases, with 12 bases between the two germline ends. The V gene's germline CDR1 is MNHEY and CDR2 SVGAGI. This CDR3 contains 15 residues. DNA for the CDR3: TGTGCCAGCAGTTACTCGTTCCAGACTCTCTATGGCTACACCTTC. Its protein is CASSYSFQTLYGYTF.

J is TRBJ2-5 and V is TRBV5-4, with 8 bases identical to TRBD2. CDR3 size: 16 residues. The germline CDR1 and CDR2 sequences are SGHNT and YYREEE (reference sequence). J gave up 2 bases and V 4 bases, and 10 bases lay outside the gene matches. The CDR3 nucleotides are TGTGCCAGCAGCCCTGGGAGCGGGGGAGGGCAAGAGACCCAGTACTTC. Translated, it gives CASSPGSGGGQETQYF.

This clone has just one count. The chain recombines TRBV25-1 with TRBJ1-2; maybe TRBD1 (5 bases). Germline V CDR1 and CDR2: MGHDK, SYGVNS. V lost 9 bases to trimming and J lost 8 bases, with 22 bases between them. This CDR3 region has 14 residues. CDR3 DNA: TGTGCCAGTACCCAGGGAGGACTATCGTGGGGCTACACCTTC. Protein product: CASTQGGLSWGYTF.

The table lists this clone with a few counts. The rearrangement joins TRBV7-2 to TRBJ2-5; D is possibly TRBD2 (5 bases). V gave up 1 base and J gave up 5 bases, with 8 bases separating them. This CDR3 has 13 residues. Germline V gene lookup returns CDR1 SGHTA and CDR2 FQGNSA. CDR3 sequence (DNA): TGTGCCAGCAGCTTAGTCCAGCGGGAGACCCAGTACTTC. This gives the protein CASSLVQRETQYF.

In its sample, this clone was seen once. The chain recombines TRBV5-4 with TRBJ2-3, with D tentatively TRBD1 (6 bases). The CDR3 spans 15 residues. Germline lookup yields CDR1 SGHNT and CDR2 YYREEE (reference sequence). Trimming removed 4 bases at V and 2 bases at J, with 14 bases between. CDR3 nucleotides: TGTGCCAGCAGCCCTTCAGGGGCGATCACAGATACGCAGTATTTT. Protein sequence: CASSPSGAITDTQYF. The variable domain in full, completed from reference TRBV5-4 and TRBJ2-3, reads ETGVTQSPTHLIKTRGQQVTLRCSSQSGHNTVSWYQQALGQGPQFIFQYYREEENGRGNFPPRFSGLQFPNYSSELNVNALELDDSALYLCASSPSGAITDTQYFGPGTRLTVL.

V and J are TRBV29-1 and TRBJ1-3; 9 bases fit TRBD1. The V and J ends lost 6 bases and 4 bases, in that order; junction bases with no gene match: 4. Germline CDR1 SQVTM, CDR2 ANQGSEA. CDR3 length equals 13 residues. CDR3 in DNA: TGCAGCGTACAGGGGGCGTTCGGAAACACCATATATTTT. It translates to CSVQGAFGNTIYF. The full variable domain, its missing parts supplied by reference TRBV29-1 and TRBJ1-3, is SAVISQKPSRDICQRGTSLTIQCQVDSQVTMMFWYRQQPGQSLTLIATANQGSEATYESGFVIDKFPISRPNLTFSTLTVSNMSPEDSSIYLCSVQGAFGNTIYFGEGSWLTVV.

J is TRBJ1-5 and V is TRBV29-1, with 7 bases matching TRBD1. Germline lookup yields CDR1 SQVTM and CDR2 ANQGSEA. CDR3 length equals 17 residues. The V segment lost 2 bases and the J segment 7 bases; nucleotides outside the gene matches: 17. CDR3 residues: CSVEPLAAGGRKQPQHF. Written as DNA, the CDR3 is TGCAGCGTTGAACCCCTCGCAGCAGGGGGAAGGAAACAGCCCCAGCATTTT.

This chain uses TRBV7-9 with TRBJ2-4, with TRBD1 matching 9 bases. Germline CDR1 reads SEHNR; CDR2 reads FQNEAQ (reference sequence). The V gene end was trimmed by 6 bases and the J gene end by 14 bases; junction bases not matched to a gene: 8. The CDR3 runs 12 residues. The CDR3 region has the DNA TGTGCCAGCAGTTATCAACAGGGGGCCGAGTACTTC. As protein: CASSYQQGAEYF.

This chain links TRBV28 with TRBJ2-7; D perhaps matches TRBD2 (7 bases). V dropped 6 bases and J dropped 1 base, with 19 bases sitting between them. The germline V gene has CDR1 MDHEN and CDR2 SYDVKM. There are 16 residues in the CDR3. CDR3 sequence reads: CASRWGGAPYSYEQYF. In DNA form, the CDR3 reads TGTGCCAGCAGGTGGGGGGGGGCTCCCTATTCCTACGAGCAGTACTTC.